This entry lists 28 T cell receptor beta chains sequenced from one sample in a study of cytomegalovirus exposure and HLA in healthy donors. 13 Jbeta primers and 60 Vbeta primers were used for the PCR. Data came from immunoSEQ multiplex PCR; TCRdb stores just in-frame clones and leaves some out. The sample lists under 100,000 clones; more than 60% were seen once. Source material: PBMCs. These receptor sequences come from a human donor in good health.

The chain recombines TRBV2 with TRBJ1-1; no clear D. Germline V gives CDR1 SNHLY, CDR2 FYNNEI. Between the trimmed V and J ends, which lost 8 bases and 5 bases, there was a span of 12 bases. There are 12 residues in the CDR3. The CDR3 here is CASQITGTEAFF. CDR3 DNA sequence: TGTGCCAGCCAGATAACGGGGACTGAAGCTTTCTTT.

This clone was observed a handful of times. This chain uses TRBV5-1 with TRBJ1-1; no clear D gene. With 1 base removed from V and 0 bases from J, the gap between germline ends came to 4 bases. Germline V CDR1 and CDR2: SGHRS, YFSETQ. The CDR3 runs to 13 residues. The CDR3 DNA follows: TGCGCCAGCAGCTTGTATATGAACACTGAAGCTTTCTTT. Translated, it gives CASSLYMNTEAFF. Supplemented by reference TRBV5-1 and TRBJ1-1, the full variable domain reads KAGVTQTPRYLIKTRGQQVTLSCSPISGHRSVSWYQQTPGQGLQFLFEYFSETQRNKGNFPGRFSGRQFSNSRSEMNVSTLELGDSALYLCASSLYMNTEAFFGQGTRLTVV.

The V and J genes are TRBV5-6 and TRBJ2-3, with D perhaps TRBD2 (5 bases). Germline V CDR1 and CDR2: SGHDT, YYEEEE. The CDR3 sequence is 15 residues long. The germline V and J ends were trimmed by 0 bases and 3 bases, with 11 bases remaining between them. As DNA, the CDR3 is TGTGCCAGCAGCTTGGGCGGTGGAGGTACAGATACGCAGTATTTT. Translating it yields CASSLGGGGTDTQYF.

This chain uses TRBV10-3 with TRBJ1-2, with 7 nucleotides matching TRBD1. This CDR3 is 15 amino acids long. Losses at the gene ends were 8 bases for V and 6 bases for J; bases not matched to a gene: 15. Germline assignment: CDR1 ENHRY and CDR2 SYGVKD. CDR3: CAIGGDTGVLDGYTF. The CDR3 DNA reads as TGTGCCATCGGTGGGGATACAGGGGTATTAGATGGCTACACCTTC.

The chain uses TRBV7-9 and TRBJ1-1, with TRBD1 matching over 7 bases. This CDR3 contains 16 residues. With 4 bases clipped from V and 0 bases from J, the junction kept 8 bases outside the gene matches. Germline CDR1 SEHNR, CDR2 FQNEAQ (reference sequence). This chain's CDR3 is CASSSSRGQMNTEAFF. The CDR3 nucleotides read TGTGCCAGCAGCTCCAGCAGGGGACAGATGAACACTGAAGCTTTCTTT.

V usage is TRBV19 and J usage is TRBJ1-1; 10 positions agree with TRBD1. The germline V gene has CDR1 LNHDA and CDR2 SQIVND (reference sequence). The CDR3 contains 16 residues. V dropped 7 bases and J dropped 4; count of bases not matched to a gene: 12. The chain's CDR3 is CASTLGQGREGTEAFF. The CDR3 DNA sequence: TGTGCCAGTACCCTGGGACAGGGGCGAGAGGGCACTGAAGCTTTCTTT.

This chain uses TRBV19 with TRBJ2-2; no clear D. CDR1 is LNHDA and CDR2 is SQIVND in the germline V gene (reference sequence). The germline V and J ends were trimmed by 4 bases and 3 bases, with 12 bases remaining between them. The CDR3 runs to 15 residues. The CDR3 loop is CASSTRSVDTGELFF. As DNA, the CDR3 is TGTGCCAGTAGTACCCGAAGCGTGGACACCGGGGAGCTGTTTTTT.

This chain uses TRBV5-1 with TRBJ1-1; tentatively, D is TRBD1 (5 bases). CDR1 is SGHRS, CDR2 YFSETQ, per germline. The germline V and J ends were trimmed by 4 bases and 3 bases, with 19 bases remaining between them. The CDR3 totals 16 residues. The CDR3 DNA reads as TGCGCCAGCAGCAAGGCGGGGGGGGAAAGGGACACTGAAGCTTTCTTT. This sequence encodes CASSKAGGERDTEAFF. The whole variable domain, filled in from reference TRBV5-1 and TRBJ1-1, reads KAGVTQTPRYLIKTRGQQVTLSCSPISGHRSVSWYQQTPGQGLQFLFEYFSETQRNKGNFPGRFSGRQFSNSRSEMNVSTLELGDSALYLCASSKAGGERDTEAFFGQGTRLTVV.

This clone showed up just once. The chain joins TRBV15 to TRBJ2-1, with 7 positions matching TRBD1. Germline values: CDR1 LNHNV, CDR2 YYDKDF (reference sequence). CDR3 length equals 11 residues. V was pared by 4 bases and J by 12 bases, with 3 bases of the junction left unmatched. The CDR3 sequence is CATSKRDRQFF. Here the CDR3 DNA reads TGTGCCACCAGCAAACGGGACAGGCAGTTCTTC.

This chain links TRBV7-2 with TRBJ1-1, with 7 bases that match TRBD1. V lost 6 bases to trimming and J lost 1 base; unmatched junction nucleotides: 5. Germline values: CDR1 SGHTA, CDR2 FQGNSA. The CDR3 length is 14 residues. The CDR3 protein is CASRIGTANTEAFF. As DNA, the CDR3 is TGTGCCAGCAGGATAGGGACAGCGAACACTGAAGCTTTCTTT.

This clone has only one observation. This chain uses TRBV11-2 with TRBJ2-1; a possible D gene is TRBD1 (6 bases). The CDR3 is 15 residues long. Deletions cut 1 base from V and 4 bases from J, with 11 bases between. Looked up from germline, CDR1 is SGHAT and CDR2 is FQNNGV. CDR3 sequence reads: CASSLVGAQYNEQFF. The CDR3 bases are TGTGCCAGCAGCTTAGTGGGGGCCCAGTACAATGAGCAGTTCTTC.

This clone was observed a handful of times. The chain recombines TRBV2 with TRBJ1-1; 7 bases are a match to TRBD1. V lost 3 bases and J lost 1; bases outside the gene matches: 8. Germline lookup yields CDR1 SNHLY and CDR2 FYNNEI. There are 16 residues in the CDR3. CDR3 nucleotide sequence: TGTGCCAGCAGTGATTTCGACAGGGAAGGGAACACTGAAGCTTTCTTT. Amino acids: CASSDFDREGNTEAFF.

The chain combines TRBV29-1 with TRBJ1-4; D may be TRBD1 (6 bases). This CDR3 spans 15 amino acids. Per germline, CDR1 SQVTM and CDR2 ANQGSEA. V was trimmed by 6 bases and J by 8 bases, leaving 22 bases between them. CDR3 DNA sequence: TGCAGCGTCCGGAAGGCTCGGGGGGCAGGGGAAAAACTGTTTTTT. Its protein product is CSVRKARGAGEKLFF. Using reference TRBV29-1 and TRBJ1-4 for the parts outside the CDR3, the full variable domain is SAVISQKPSRDICQRGTSLTIQCQVDSQVTMMFWYRQQPGQSLTLIATANQGSEATYESGFVIDKFPISRPNLTFSTLTVSNMSPEDSSIYLCSVRKARGAGEKLFFGSGTQLSVL.

The V call is TRBV6-6, the J call TRBJ2-7; no clear D gene. CDR3 length equals 11 residues. CDR1 and CDR2 (germline): MNHNY, SVGAGI (reference sequence). Trimming cost V 5 bases and J 4 bases, with 6 bases left between them. CDR3 sequence (DNA): TGTGCCAGCAGTGCTAGATACGAGCAGTACTTC. Translation gives CASSARYEQYF.

The V call is TRBV9, the J call TRBJ2-3, with TRBD2 matching 7 bases. V trimming: 0 bases; J trimming: 6 bases; junction bases outside the gene matches: 7. The CDR3 is 15 amino acids. Looked up from germline, CDR1 is SGDLS and CDR2 is YYNGEE. The CDR3 DNA is TGTGCCAGCAGCGTAGGGTGGGGGGGATTCGATACGCAGTATTTT. Protein product: CASSVGWGGFDTQYF.

The table lists this clone with a few counts. The chain couples TRBV19 to TRBJ1-3, with 8 bases lining up with TRBD1. The CDR3 totals 16 residues. Germline CDR1 LNHDA, CDR2 SQIVND (reference sequence). After removal of 4 bases from V and 0 bases from J, the junction contained 5 bases not matched to a gene. CDR3 in amino acids: CASSTQGQGSGNTIYF. CDR3 DNA sequence: TGTGCCAGTAGTACCCAAGGACAGGGCTCTGGAAACACCATATATTTT.

The rearrangement uses TRBV4-3 and TRBJ1-1, with 8 positions matching TRBD1. J gave up 4 bases and V 2 bases, and 3 bases lay outside the gene matches. The CDR3 covers 14 residues. The V gene's germline CDR1 is LGHNA and CDR2 YSLEER. CDR3 region: CASSQSGGITEAFF. The CDR3 bases are TGCGCCAGCAGCCAATCAGGGGGCATCACTGAAGCTTTCTTT.

This chain links TRBV28 with TRBJ2-7; TRBD1 agrees at 7 bases. Losses at the gene ends were 4 bases for V and 3 bases for J; bases not matched to a gene: 6. The CDR3 is made up of 14 amino acids. The germline CDR1 and CDR2 sequences are MDHEN and SYDVKM. CDR3 loop: CASSSTGPFYEQYF. The CDR3 nucleotides read TGTGCCAGCAGTTCGACAGGGCCATTCTACGAGCAGTACTTC.

This chain links TRBV5-1 with TRBJ1-2; 9 positions match TRBD1. The V gene end was trimmed by 2 bases and the J gene end by 9 bases; junction bases not matched to a gene: 11. Germline lookup yields CDR1 SGHRS and CDR2 YFSETQ. There are 15 residues in the CDR3. CDR3 loop: CASSFTGGQGTSYTF. CDR3 nucleotides: TGCGCCAGCAGCTTTACCGGGGGACAGGGTACAAGCTACACCTTC.

The CDR3 DNA follows: TGTGCCAGCAGCTTAGGATTCGGGGGGTACTTGGCAGCTTTCTTT. Its protein is CASSLGFGGYLAAFF. The chain employs TRBV7-8 and TRBJ1-1, with D perhaps matching TRBD1 (5 bases). V lost 1 base, J lost 10 bases, and 19 bases lay in between. From germline, CDR1 is SGHVS and CDR2 FQNEAQ. This CDR3 spans 15 amino acids.

CDR3 amino acids: CASSSKTGGNEKLFF. In nucleotides, the CDR3 is TGTGCCAGCAGCTCCAAGACAGGGGGGAATGAAAAACTGTTTTTT. V and J are TRBV7-2 and TRBJ1-4; 9 bases fit TRBD1. Trimming removed 4 bases from V and 5 bases from J; junction bases left unmatched: 5. The V gene's germline CDR1 is SGHTA and CDR2 FQGNSA. This CDR3 region has 15 residues.

V is TRBV10-3 and J is TRBJ1-1, with 12 bases identical to TRBD1. V lost 6 bases, J lost 5 bases, and 7 bases stayed unmatched. This CDR3 has 15 residues. Germline lookup yields CDR1 ENHRY and CDR2 SYGVKD. The CDR3 loop is CAIRGGQGARTEAFF. The DNA for the CDR3 is TGTGCCATCAGGGGGGGACAGGGGGCGCGGACTGAAGCTTTCTTT.

The CDR3 coding sequence is TGTGCCAGCAGTTTCCTACAGGGGGAGCAGTACTTC. It specifies CASSFLQGEQYF. The chain carries TRBV6-4 and TRBJ2-7; 7 nucleotides match TRBD1. Germline V CDR1 and CDR2: MRHNA, SNTAGT. This CDR3 is 12 amino acids long. The V segment lost 5 bases and the J segment 7 bases; nucleotides outside the gene matches: 5.

J is TRBJ1-2 and V is TRBV18; a possible D gene is TRBD1 (5 bases). The V gene lost 0 bases and the J gene lost 0 bases, with 8 bases spanning the gap. The length of the CDR3 is 15 residues. Per germline, CDR1 KGHSH and CDR2 LQKENI. The CDR3 bases are TGTGCCAGCTCACCACCCAGGGAACCTAACTATGGCTACACCTTC. This gives the protein CASSPPREPNYGYTF.

The rearrangement links TRBV5-4 to TRBJ2-5; 8 bases agree with TRBD2. This CDR3 is built from 15 residues. Germline V CDR1 and CDR2: SGHNT, YYREEE (reference sequence). The V and J ends lost 4 bases and 0 bases, in that order; junction bases with no gene match: 5. CDR3 DNA: TGTGCCAGCAGCGCGAGCGGGGGCAACCAAGAGACCCAGTACTTC. Translating gives CASSASGGNQETQYF.

The chain uses TRBV10-3 and TRBJ2-2, with D possibly being TRBD1 (6 bases). Per germline, CDR1 ENHRY and CDR2 SYGVKD. V was cut by 0 bases and J by 5 bases, with 16 bases left in between. CDR3 size: 17 residues. The CDR3 reads CAISESKGVVLTGELFF. CDR3 coding DNA: TGTGCCATCAGTGAGTCAAAGGGGGTGGTTTTGACCGGGGAGCTGTTTTTT.

In the case of this clone: A junction boundary mismatches the germline segment, possibly from a read error. The chain combines TRBV19 with TRBJ1-4; no firm D call. The germline CDR1 and CDR2 sequences are LNHDA and SQIVND (reference sequence). The CDR3 has 13 residues. CDR3 sequence reads: CASSPLVHEKLLF. The CDR3 nucleotides are TGTGCCAGTAGTCCATTGGTTCATGAAAAACTGCTTTTT.

V usage is TRBV2 and J usage is TRBJ1-1, with 9 bases identical to TRBD1. J gave up 1 base and V 6 bases, and 3 bases lay outside the gene matches. Germline CDR1 reads SNHLY; CDR2 reads FYNNEI. The CDR3 is 14 amino acids. The CDR3 bases are TGTGCCAGCAGGCCGGGACAGGGGAACACTGAAGCTTTCTTT. Protein: CASRPGQGNTEAFF. The variable domain in full, completed from reference TRBV2 and TRBJ1-1, reads EPEVTQTPSHQVTQMGQEVILRCVPISNHLYFYWYRQILGQKVEFLVSFYNNEISEKSEIFDDQFSVERPDGSNFTLKIRSTKLEDSAMYFCASRPGQGNTEAFFGQGTRLTVV.